The 23 T cell receptor beta chains reported below all come from one sample, sequenced in a study of blood T cell repertoires in COVID-19. Clones were read by immunoSEQ multiplex PCR, and TCRdb kept only the in-frame ones, dropping some. The sample consists of approximately 70,000 clones, 65% to 85% of them appearing once. Sequencing input: peripheral blood. The receptors come from a woman aged 45-59 years with acute or convalescent COVID-19.

J is TRBJ1-6 and V is TRBV2; D is unclear. CDR1 and CDR2 from the germline V gene are SNHLY and FYNNEI. The germline V and J ends were trimmed by 8 bases and 11 bases, with 7 bases remaining between them. The length of the CDR3 is 10 residues. Here the CDR3 reads CASGPPPLHF. For the CDR3, the DNA is TGTGCCAGCGGCCCGCCACCCCTCCACTTT.

The CDR3 DNA reads TGTGCCAGCAGCCAGGGTCACCGGGGCAGCGGGACTGAAGCTTTCTTT. It encodes CASSQGHRGSGTEAFF. The chain combines TRBV4-2 with TRBJ1-1; weak D call: TRBD1 (5 bases). The CDR3 extends over 16 amino acids. Germline V CDR1 and CDR2: LGHNA, YNFKEQ. V was shortened by 3 bases and J by 5 bases, with 19 bases between the two germline ends.

The genes are TRBV11-2 and TRBJ2-7, with TRBD1 matching 8 bases. The CDR3 extends over 15 amino acids. Germline lookup yields CDR1 SGHAT and CDR2 FQNNGV. J lost 6 bases, V lost 5 bases, and 12 bases had no gene match. CDR3 in amino acids: CASSPGSMTGVEQYF. The CDR3 coding sequence is TGTGCCAGCAGCCCCGGTTCGATGACAGGGGTCGAGCAGTACTTC.

This sequence joins TRBV6-5 and TRBJ1-3, with unresolved D. This CDR3 spans 13 amino acids. Germline V gives CDR1 MNHEY, CDR2 SVGAGI. Trimming removed 4 bases from V and 5 bases from J, with 9 bases in between. The CDR3 nucleotides read TGTGCCAGCAGTTTAACAGACCGAAACACCATATATTTT. Its translation: CASSLTDRNTIYF.

This sequence joins TRBV30 and TRBJ1-1; no clear D. The CDR3 consists of 13 residues. V was trimmed by 3 bases and J by 2 bases, leaving 10 bases between them. CDR1 is GTSNPN and CDR2 is SVGIG in the germline V gene (reference sequence). CDR3 sequence reads: CAWSTAANTEAFF. CDR3 coding DNA: TGTGCCTGGAGCACAGCCGCAAACACTGAAGCTTTCTTT.

In DNA form, the CDR3 reads TGCGCCAGCAGCAGGACAGCGAAGGATCCCGGGTACGCTGAAGCTTTCTTT. As protein: CASSRTAKDPGYAEAFF. The rearrangement links TRBV4-1 to TRBJ1-1; the D gene is possibly TRBD1 (6 bases). The CDR3 runs 17 residues. Trimming shortened V by 5 bases and J by 6 bases, and 25 bases separated the two germline ends. Germline-derived CDR1 and CDR2 are MGHRA and YSYEKL.

The chain uses TRBV10-2 and TRBJ2-3; perhaps TRBD2 as D (7 bases). CDR1 is WSHSY, CDR2 SAAADI, per germline. V lost 3 bases and J 0 bases, leaving 13 bases between the germline ends. CDR3 size: 16 residues. The CDR3 region is CASSDKGGRSTDTQYF. The CDR3 coding sequence is TGCGCCAGCAGTGATAAGGGGGGGCGTAGCACAGATACGCAGTATTTT.

This clone has a single count. The rearrangement joins TRBV2 to TRBJ2-1; TRBD2 matches 8 bases. After removal of 2 bases from V and 4 bases from J, the junction contained 10 bases not matched to a gene. The CDR3 has 17 residues. Germline V CDR1 and CDR2: SNHLY, FYNNEI. The DNA of the CDR3 is TGTGCCAGCAGTGAACTCGGGGTTAGCGGGGAGTACAATGAGCAGTTCTTC. Its protein is CASSELGVSGEYNEQFF.

This chain joins TRBV20-1 and TRBJ2-2, with TRBD2 identical over 7 bases. The germline gives CDR1 DFQATT, CDR2 SNEGSKA (reference sequence). The CDR3 loop spans 11 amino acids. The junction had 6 bases not matched to a gene; V was cut back by 6 bases and J by 11 bases. CDR3 protein: CSAASGLELFF. For the CDR3, the DNA is TGCAGTGCAGCTAGCGGTCTAGAGCTGTTTTTT.

As to this clone: One end of the junction is discordant with germline, which a read error may explain. The rearrangement links TRBV5-6 to TRBJ2-7; D not certain. The CDR3 loop spans 8 amino acids. Germline assignment: CDR1 SGHDT and CDR2 YYEEEE. CDR3 bases: TGTGCCAGCAGCTTGGTAGTCTTC. It translates to CASSLVVF.

The chain recombines TRBV27 with TRBJ2-1, with D possibly TRBD1 on 6 matching bases. Deletions cut 1 base from V and 5 bases from J, with 12 bases between. Germline CDR1 reads MNHEY; CDR2 reads SMNVEV (reference sequence). This CDR3 spans 15 amino acids. The CDR3 bases are TGTGCCAGCAGTTTATTAGGTCAGGGGAACAATGAGCAGTTCTTC. Its protein is CASSLLGQGNNEQFF.

The V and J genes are TRBV6-6 and TRBJ2-5, with a weak D call TRBD1 (5 bases). CDR3 size: 13 residues. The germline CDR1 and CDR2 sequences are MNHNY and SVGAGI (reference sequence). Trimming pared 6 bases from V and 1 base from J, leaving 9 bases between. CDR3 coding DNA: TGTGCCAGCAGCCCGACAGTCCAAGAGACCCAGTACTTC. Protein sequence: CASSPTVQETQYF.

This clone was counted a few times. The chain carries TRBV18 and TRBJ1-1; D remains ambiguous. CDR1 and CDR2 from the germline V gene are KGHSH and LQKENI. V lost 1 base, J lost 1 base, and 7 bases lay in between. CDR3 size: 14 residues. The DNA for the CDR3 is TGTGCCAGCTCACCACAGCACAGGAACACTGAAGCTTTCTTT. Translated, it gives CASSPQHRNTEAFF.

The rearrangement uses TRBV18 and TRBJ2-2, with TRBD1 matching over 8 bases. The CDR3 is 15 amino acids. Germline V gives CDR1 KGHSH, CDR2 LQKENI. The V segment lost 6 bases and the J segment 0 bases; nucleotides outside the gene matches: 3. CDR3 region: CASSQGQANTGELFF. CDR3 DNA sequence: TGTGCCAGCTCTCAGGGACAGGCGAACACCGGGGAGCTGTTTTTT.

This clone was found a few times. V gene TRBV2 combines with J gene TRBJ2-3; 7 positions agree with TRBD1. Trimming cost V 2 bases and J 0 bases; bases outside gene matches: 8. This CDR3 region has 17 residues. CDR1 is SNHLY and CDR2 is FYNNEI in the germline V gene. DNA for the CDR3: TGTGCCAGCAGTGAATCTATCGGGACAGCTAGCACAGATACGCAGTATTTT. This codes for CASSESIGTASTDTQYF.

The V and J genes are TRBV12-5 and TRBJ2-1, with 8 positions matching TRBD2. The CDR3 consists of 16 residues. CDR1 is LGHNT, CDR2 FRNRAP, per germline. V dropped 3 bases and J dropped 5; count of bases not matched to a gene: 9. The CDR3 loop is CASGFNQGAGDNEQFF. DNA of the CDR3: TGTGCTAGTGGTTTTAATCAGGGAGCGGGGGACAATGAGCAGTTCTTC.

The rearrangement joins TRBV11-2 to TRBJ2-5; D is uncertain. The CDR3 is made up of 13 amino acids. The ends were cut back, 5 bases at V and 4 bases at J, with 11 bases in the middle. Germline V lookup: CDR1 SGHAT, CDR2 FQNNGV. CDR3 amino acids: CASSLAVLETQYF. CDR3 bases: TGTGCCAGCAGCCTTGCAGTCCTAGAGACCCAGTACTTC. Drawing the rest from reference TRBV11-2 and TRBJ2-5, the complete variable domain is EAGVAQSPRYKIIEKRQSVAFWCNPISGHATLYWYQQILGQGPKLLIQFQNNGVVDDSQLPKDRFSAERLKGVDSTLKIQPAKLEDSAVYLCASSLAVLETQYFGPGTRLLVL.

This clone appeared a single time. CDR3 DNA: TGCAGTGCTAGTAGTCATCTCGGGATAGAGACCCAGTACTTC. Residues: CSASSHLGIETQYF. The chain couples TRBV20-1 to TRBJ2-5; weak D call: TRBD2 (5 bases). Per the germline V gene, CDR1 is DFQATT and CDR2 is SNEGSKA (reference sequence). This CDR3 region has 14 residues. The V end was cut by 3 bases, the J end by 4 bases, with 15 bases between.

This sequence joins TRBV7-2 and TRBJ2-7, with D perhaps matching TRBD2 (5 bases). V was cut by 1 base and J by 3 bases, with 10 bases left in between. The CDR3 contains 14 residues. Germline loops: CDR1 SGHTA, CDR2 FQGNSA. CDR3 nucleotides: TGTGCCAGCAGCTTAGGGGGTGGGAGCTACGAGCAGTACTTC. Translated, it gives CASSLGGGSYEQYF. The full variable domain, rest sourced from reference TRBV7-2 and TRBJ2-7, is GAGVSQSPSNKVTEKGKDVELRCDPISGHTALYWYRQSLGQGLEFLIYFQGNSAPDKSGLPSDRFSAERTGGSVSTLTIQRTQQEDSAVYLCASSLGGGSYEQYFGPGTRLTVT.

Only a few counts were recorded for this clone. The V gene is TRBV3-1 (or the pseudogene TRBV3-2), the J gene TRBJ2-1; D may be TRBD2 (6 bases). CDR1 is LGHDT, CDR2 YNNKEL, per germline (reference sequence). The CDR3 is 13 amino acids. V dropped 4 bases and J dropped 4 bases, with 8 bases sitting between them. This chain's CDR3 is CASSLRGYNEQFF. Written as DNA, the CDR3 is TGTGCCAGCAGCCTCCGGGGGTACAATGAGCAGTTCTTC.

The chain joins TRBV6-4 to TRBJ2-2, with D hard to call. CDR1 and CDR2 from the germline V gene are MRHNA and SNTAGT. V dropped 3 bases and J dropped 6 bases, with 14 bases sitting between them. The CDR3 consists of 15 residues. CDR3 sequence: CASSDLKPRAGELFF. The CDR3 DNA follows: TGTGCCAGCAGTGATTTAAAGCCCCGCGCCGGGGAGCTGTTTTTT.

J is TRBJ1-1 and V is TRBV19; 7 nucleotides agree with TRBD1. CDR3 size: 14 residues. After removal of 4 bases from V and 2 bases from J, the junction contained 4 bases not matched to a gene. Looked up from germline, CDR1 is LNHDA and CDR2 is SQIVND (reference sequence). CDR3 DNA sequence: TGTGCCAGTAGTAGCGACAGGGACAACACTGAAGCTTTCTTT. It specifies CASSSDRDNTEAFF.

The chain couples TRBV30 to TRBJ1-3; TRBD1 matches 8 bases. This CDR3 has 15 amino acids. Germline V CDR1 and CDR2: GTSNPN, SVGIG (reference sequence). J lost 0 bases, V lost 4 bases, and 5 bases had no gene match. The CDR3 loop is CAWTGGIISGNTIYF. In nucleotides, the CDR3 is TGTGCCTGGACAGGGGGCATTATCTCTGGAAACACCATATATTTT. Full variable domain (missing parts from reference TRBV30 and TRBJ1-3): SQTIHQWPATLVQPVGSPLSLECTVEGTSNPNLYWYRQAAGRGLQLLFYSVGIGQISSEVPQNLSASRPQDRQFILSSKKLLLSDSGFYLCAWTGGIISGNTIYFGEGSWLTVV.